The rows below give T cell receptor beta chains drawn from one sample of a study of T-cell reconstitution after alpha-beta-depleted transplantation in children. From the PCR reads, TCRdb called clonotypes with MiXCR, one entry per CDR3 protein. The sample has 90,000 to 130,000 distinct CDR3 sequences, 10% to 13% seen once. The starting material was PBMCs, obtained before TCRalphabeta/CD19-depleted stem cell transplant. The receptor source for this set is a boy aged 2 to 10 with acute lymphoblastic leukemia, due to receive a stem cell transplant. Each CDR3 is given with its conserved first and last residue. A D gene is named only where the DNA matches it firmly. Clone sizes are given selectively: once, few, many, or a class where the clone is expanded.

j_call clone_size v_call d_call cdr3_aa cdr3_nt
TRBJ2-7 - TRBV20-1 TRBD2 CSAPGWGLAGYEQYF TGCAGTGCTCCAGGGTGGGGACTAGCGGGATACGAGCAGTACTTC
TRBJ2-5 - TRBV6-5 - CASSYTRFSQETQYF TGTGCCAGCAGTTACACCCGGTTCAGCCAAGAGACCCAGTACTTC
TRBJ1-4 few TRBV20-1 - CSANDAVNEKLFF TGCAGTGCTAACGACGCAGTGAATGAAAAACTGTTTTTT
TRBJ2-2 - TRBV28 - CASSPLGGRANTGELFF TGTGCCAGCAGTCCCCTCGGAGGGAGAGCGAACACCGGGGAGCTGTTTTTT
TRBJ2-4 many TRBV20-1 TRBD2 CSASAGGEGIQYF TGCAGTGCTAGCGCGGGAGGCGAGGGCATTCAGTACTTC
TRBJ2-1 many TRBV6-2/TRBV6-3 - CASSYEQYNEQFF TGTGCCAGCAGTTACGAGCAGTACAATGAGCAGTTCTTC
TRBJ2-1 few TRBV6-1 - CASRTGRNNEQFF TGTGCCAGCAGAACGGGGCGGAACAATGAGCAGTTCTTC
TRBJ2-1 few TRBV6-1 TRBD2 CASSLAGGPIEQFF TGTGCCAGCAGTCTAGCGGGAGGGCCGATTGAGCAGTTCTTC
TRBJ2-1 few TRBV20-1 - CSARGQTYNEQFF TGCAGTGCTAGAGGCCAGACATACAATGAGCAGTTCTTC
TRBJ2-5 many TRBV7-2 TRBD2 CASSPLAGTETQYF TGTGCCAGCAGTCCACTAGCGGGAACAGAGACCCAGTACTTC
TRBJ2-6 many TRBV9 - CASSGQASGANVLTF TGTGCCAGCAGCGGCCAGGCATCTGGGGCCAACGTCCTGACTTTC
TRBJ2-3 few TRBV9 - CASSVDDGADTQYF TGTGCCAGCAGCGTAGATGACGGAGCCGATACGCAGTATTTT
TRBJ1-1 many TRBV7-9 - CASSVANTEAFF TGTGCCAGCAGCGTGGCGAACACTGAAGCTTTCTTT
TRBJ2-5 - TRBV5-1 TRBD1 CASSLGMTGQETQYF TGCGCCAGCAGCTTGGGGATGACAGGGCAAGAGACCCAGTACTTC
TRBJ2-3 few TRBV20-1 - CSARFSESTDTQYF TGCAGTGCTAGGTTTAGCGAGAGCACAGATACGCAGTATTTT
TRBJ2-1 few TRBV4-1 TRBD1 CASHGTGKNEQFF TGCGCCAGCCACGGGACAGGGAAAAATGAGCAGTTCTTC
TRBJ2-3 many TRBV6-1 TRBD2 CASREAGSSTDTQYF TGTGCCAGCAGGGAAGCGGGATCTAGCACAGATACGCAGTATTTT
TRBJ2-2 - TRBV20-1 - CSATHRHTGELFF TGCAGTGCTACCCACCGACACACCGGGGAGCTGTTTTTT
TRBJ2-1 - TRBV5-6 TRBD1 CASSLYEDRMFF TGTGCCAGCAGCTTGTATGAGGACAGGATGTTCTTC
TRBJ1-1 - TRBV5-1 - CASSDPGLGNTEAFF TGCGCCAGCAGCGATCCGGGGCTCGGGAACACTGAAGCTTTCTTT
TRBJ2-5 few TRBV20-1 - CSARARYQETQYF TGCAGTGCGAGGGCACGCTACCAAGAGACCCAGTACTTC
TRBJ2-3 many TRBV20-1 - CSARAGASAASTDTQYF TGCAGTGCTAGAGCGGGGGCTAGCGCCGCTAGCACAGATACGCAGTATTTT
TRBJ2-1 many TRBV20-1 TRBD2 CSARYPPGLAGTEQFF TGCAGTGCTAGATACCCCCCGGGACTAGCGGGAACTGAGCAGTTCTTC
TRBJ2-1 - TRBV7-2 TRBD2 CASSLAGGRANEQFF TGTGCCAGCAGCTTAGCCGGCGGGAGGGCGAACGAGCAGTTCTTC
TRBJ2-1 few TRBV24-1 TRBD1 CATSDRDSDEQFF TGTGCCACCAGTGACCGGGACAGCGATGAGCAGTTCTTC
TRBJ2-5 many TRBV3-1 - CASSQLEETQYF TGTGCCAGCAGCCAACTCGAGGAGACCCAGTACTTC
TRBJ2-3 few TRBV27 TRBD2 CASSIGLAGLALDTQYF TGTGCCAGCAGTATCGGACTAGCGGGGCTAGCACTGGATACGCAGTATTTT
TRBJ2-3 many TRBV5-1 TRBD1 CASTKQGTTDTQYF TGCGCCAGCACCAAACAGGGGACCACAGATACGCAGTATTTT
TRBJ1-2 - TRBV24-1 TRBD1 CATSDPGTGSYGYTF TGTGCCACCAGTGATCCCGGGACAGGCTCCTATGGCTACACCTTC
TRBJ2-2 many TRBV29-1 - CSVEARTGELFF TGCAGCGTTGAAGCCCGTACCGGGGAGCTGTTTTTT
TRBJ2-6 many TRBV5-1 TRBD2 CASSLESGRLTGANVLTF TGCGCCAGCAGCTTGGAGAGCGGGAGACTGACTGGGGCCAACGTCCTGACTTTC
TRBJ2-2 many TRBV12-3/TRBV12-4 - CASSIRGPTTGELFF TGTGCCAGCAGTATCAGGGGCCCGACCACCGGGGAGCTGTTTTTT
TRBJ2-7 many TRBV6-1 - CASRNRLPSDYEQYF TGTGCCAGCAGAAACAGGTTACCCTCTGACTACGAGCAGTACTTC
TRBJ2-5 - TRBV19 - CASSITGTQETQYF TGTGCCAGTAGTATAACCGGGACCCAAGAGACCCAGTACTTC
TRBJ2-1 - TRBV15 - CATSRDWSGSGEQFF TGTGCCACCAGCAGAGATTGGAGCGGGTCAGGAGAGCAGTTCTTC
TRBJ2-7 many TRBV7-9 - CASSPRDTFSYEQYF TGTGCCAGCAGCCCCCGGGATACGTTCTCCTACGAGCAGTACTTC
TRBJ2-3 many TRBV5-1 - CASSPRLGGDTQYF TGCGCCAGCAGCCCGAGACTTGGCGGGGATACGCAGTATTTT
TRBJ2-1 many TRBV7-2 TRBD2 CASSAGLAGGNEQFF TGTGCCAGCAGCGCCGGACTAGCGGGAGGCAATGAGCAGTTCTTC
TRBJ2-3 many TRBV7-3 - CASSSGLTTDTQYF TGTGCCAGCAGCTCGGGACTTACCACAGATACGCAGTATTTT
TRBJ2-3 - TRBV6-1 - CASTPRTPVDTQYF TGTGCCAGCACCCCCCGGACTCCGGTAGATACGCAGTATTTT
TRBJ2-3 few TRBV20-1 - CSARDKAPLGAHTDTQYF TGCAGTGCTAGAGATAAAGCCCCACTGGGAGCTCACACAGATACGCAGTATTTT
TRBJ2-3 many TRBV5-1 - CASSLEADTQYF TGCGCCAGCAGCTTGGAGGCAGATACGCAGTATTTT
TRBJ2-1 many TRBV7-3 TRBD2 CASSPGLAGVGEQFF TGTGCCAGCAGTCCTGGACTAGCGGGAGTGGGTGAGCAGTTCTTC
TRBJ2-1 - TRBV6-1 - CASSAAPATHEQFF TGTGCCAGCAGTGCTGCCCCGGCGACACATGAGCAGTTCTTC
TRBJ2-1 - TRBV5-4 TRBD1 CASSLAQGARGNEQFF TGTGCCAGCAGCTTGGCCCAGGGGGCTCGAGGGAATGAGCAGTTCTTC